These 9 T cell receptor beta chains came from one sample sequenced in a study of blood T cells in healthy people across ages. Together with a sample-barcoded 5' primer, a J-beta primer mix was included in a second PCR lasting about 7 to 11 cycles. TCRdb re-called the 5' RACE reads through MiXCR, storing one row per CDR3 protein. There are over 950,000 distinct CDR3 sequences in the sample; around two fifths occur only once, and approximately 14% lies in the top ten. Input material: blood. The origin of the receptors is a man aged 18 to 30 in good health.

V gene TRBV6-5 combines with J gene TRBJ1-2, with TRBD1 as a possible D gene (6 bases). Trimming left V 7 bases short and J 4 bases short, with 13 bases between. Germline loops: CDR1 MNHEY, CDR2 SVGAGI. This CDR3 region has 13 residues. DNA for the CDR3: TGTGCCAGCAACCGACAGGATCTCTATGGCTACACCTTC. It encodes CASNRQDLYGYTF.

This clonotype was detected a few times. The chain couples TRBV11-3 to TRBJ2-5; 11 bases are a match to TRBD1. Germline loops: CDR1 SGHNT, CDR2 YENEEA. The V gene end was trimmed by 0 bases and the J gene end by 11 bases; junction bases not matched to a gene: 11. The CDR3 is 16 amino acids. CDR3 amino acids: CASSLEVDRGLWEQYF. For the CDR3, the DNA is TGTGCCAGCAGCTTAGAAGTGGACAGGGGGCTGTGGGAGCAGTACTTC.

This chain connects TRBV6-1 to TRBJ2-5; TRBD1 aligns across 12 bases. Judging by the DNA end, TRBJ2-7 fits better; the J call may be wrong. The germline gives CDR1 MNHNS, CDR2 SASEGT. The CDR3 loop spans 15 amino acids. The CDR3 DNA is TGTGCCAGCAGTGAACCGGGACAGGGGGCGGGCGAGCAGTACTTC. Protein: CASSEPGQGAGEQYF.

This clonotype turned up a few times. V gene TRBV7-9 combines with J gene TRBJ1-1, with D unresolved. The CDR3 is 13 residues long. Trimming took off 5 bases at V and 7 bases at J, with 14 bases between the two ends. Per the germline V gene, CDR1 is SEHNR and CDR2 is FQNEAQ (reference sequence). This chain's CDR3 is CASSETGSFEAFF. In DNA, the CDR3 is TGTGCCAGCAGCGAGACGGGCTCGTTTGAAGCTTTCTTT.

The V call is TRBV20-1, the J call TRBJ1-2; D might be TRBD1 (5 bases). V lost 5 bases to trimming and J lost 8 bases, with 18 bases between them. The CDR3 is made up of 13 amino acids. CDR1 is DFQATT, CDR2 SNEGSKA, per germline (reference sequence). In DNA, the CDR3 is TGCAGTGCTGTTAAAACTGGGGCGGAGGGCTACACCTTC. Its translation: CSAVKTGAEGYTF.

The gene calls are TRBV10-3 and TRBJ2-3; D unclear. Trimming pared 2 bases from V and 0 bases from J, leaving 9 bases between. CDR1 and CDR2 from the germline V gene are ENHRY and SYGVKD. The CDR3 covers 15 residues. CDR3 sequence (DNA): TGTGCCATCAGTGAGAGGTCGGCTAGCACAGATACGCAGTATTTT. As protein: CAISERSASTDTQYF.

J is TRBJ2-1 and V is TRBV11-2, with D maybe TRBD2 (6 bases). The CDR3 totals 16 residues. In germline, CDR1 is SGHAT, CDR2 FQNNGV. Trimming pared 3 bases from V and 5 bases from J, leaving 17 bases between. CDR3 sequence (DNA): TGTGCCAGCAGCTTCACCGGGACTCCTAATGACAATGAGCAGTTCTTC. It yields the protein CASSFTGTPNDNEQFF. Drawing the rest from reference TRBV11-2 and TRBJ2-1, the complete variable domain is EAGVAQSPRYKIIEKRQSVAFWCNPISGHATLYWYQQILGQGPKLLIQFQNNGVVDDSQLPKDRFSAERLKGVDSTLKIQPAKLEDSAVYLCASSFTGTPNDNEQFFGPGTRLTVL.

Here the CDR3 reads CASSYNRGAVDTGELFF. The CDR3 DNA reads TGTGCCAGCAGTTACAATCGGGGGGCGGTTGACACCGGGGAGCTGTTTTTT. The chain has TRBV6-5 and TRBJ2-2, with a weak D call TRBD2 (7 bases). CDR3 length equals 17 residues. Germline V gene sequence: CDR1 MNHEY, CDR2 SVGAGI. V lost 2 bases, J lost 3 bases, and 16 bases lay in between.

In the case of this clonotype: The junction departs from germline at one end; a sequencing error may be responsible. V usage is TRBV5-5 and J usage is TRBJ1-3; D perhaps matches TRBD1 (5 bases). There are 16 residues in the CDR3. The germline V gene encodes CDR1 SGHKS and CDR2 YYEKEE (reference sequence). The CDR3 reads CVSSWFTGRLGNTIYF. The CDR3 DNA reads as TGTGTCAGCAGCTGGTTTACGGGACGCTTAGGAAACACCATATATTTT.